The 17 T cell receptor beta chains below all came from one sample that was sequenced in a study of beta chain features in type 1 diabetes. Findings and limits, study-wide: TCRB CDR3s from Type 1 diabetes patients were moderately but significantly shorter in all four CD4+ subsets.

The sequenced template was cDNA made from the entire isolated RNA. The repertoire was sequenced with immunoSEQ multiplex PCR; TCRdb's copy has only in-frame clones and lacks some. The sample contains roughly 160,000 clones, around 8.3% of which appear only once. Their recognized antigens are unknown. Sequencing was done on a sample of central memory CD4+ T cells from blood. The receptor set was obtained from a young woman with type 1 diabetes.

The chain carries TRBV7-2 and TRBJ1-5; D is possibly TRBD1 (6 bases). Per the germline V gene, CDR1 is SGHTA and CDR2 is FQGNSA. V lost 6 bases to trimming and J lost 4 bases, with 10 bases between them. This CDR3 has 13 amino acids. The CDR3 here is CASRPDRNQPQHF. The CDR3 DNA sequence: TGTGCCAGCAGACCTGACAGGAATCAGCCCCAGCATTTT.

This chain uses TRBV2 with TRBJ2-1; maybe TRBD2 (6 bases). Germline V gene sequence: CDR1 SNHLY, CDR2 FYNNEI. This CDR3 comprises 16 residues. Trimming pared 8 bases from V and 6 bases from J, leaving 23 bases between. The CDR3 reads CASDISTGLESNEQFF. The CDR3 DNA reads as TGTGCCAGCGATATCTCTACGGGACTCGAATCCAATGAGCAGTTCTTC. The full variable domain, with the rest looked up from reference TRBV2 and TRBJ2-1, is EPEVTQTPSHQVTQMGQEVILRCVPISNHLYFYWYRQILGQKVEFLVSFYNNEISEKSEIFDDQFSVERPDGSNFTLKIRSTKLEDSAMYFCASDISTGLESNEQFFGPGTRLTVL.

This clone appeared a few times. This sequence joins TRBV18 and TRBJ1-1, with D perhaps TRBD1 (5 bases). With 5 bases removed from V and 1 base from J, the gap between germline ends came to 11 bases. Germline V lookup: CDR1 KGHSH, CDR2 LQKENI. This CDR3 is built from 14 residues. The DNA for the CDR3 is TGTGCCAGCTCAATAGCACAGGAGAACACTGAAGCTTTCTTT. Its translation: CASSIAQENTEAFF.

The rearrangement uses TRBV4-3 and TRBJ1-6; 9 bases are a match to TRBD1. Germline V gene lookup returns CDR1 LGHNA and CDR2 YSLEER. This CDR3 has 14 amino acids. V dropped 4 bases and J dropped 9; count of bases not matched to a gene: 4. As DNA, the CDR3 is TGCGCCAGCAGCCCGGGACAGGGAGGTTCACCCCTCCACTTT. This sequence encodes CASSPGQGGSPLHF.

This clone was seen a few times. V usage is TRBV2 and J usage is TRBJ1-4; tentatively, D is TRBD1 (6 bases). The CDR3 consists of 14 residues. Germline loops: CDR1 SNHLY, CDR2 FYNNEI. Trimming took off 7 bases at V and 8 bases at J, with 17 bases between the two ends. CDR3 loop: CASTEYRVEEKLFF. The CDR3 DNA is TGTGCCAGCACCGAATACAGGGTAGAAGAAAAACTGTTTTTT.

V is TRBV9 and J is TRBJ2-1; D remains unclear. Germline values: CDR1 SGDLS, CDR2 YYNGEE. This CDR3 has 15 amino acids. V lost 0 bases, J lost 0 bases, and 7 bases lay in between. Written as DNA, the CDR3 is TGTGCCAGCAGCGTAGAACAGAGCTCCTACAATGAGCAGTTCTTC. It specifies CASSVEQSSYNEQFF.

This clone appeared a few times. This chain connects TRBV6-5 to TRBJ2-1, with 10 bases lining up with TRBD1. The CDR3 is 13 residues long. V dropped 4 bases and J dropped 6; count of bases not matched to a gene: 0. Germline V gene sequence: CDR1 MNHEY, CDR2 SVGAGI. The CDR3 here is CASSWTGGNEQFF. The CDR3 bases are TGTGCCAGCAGTTGGACAGGGGGCAATGAGCAGTTCTTC.

This chain connects TRBV4-1 to TRBJ1-1; D gene uncertain. CDR1 and CDR2 (germline): MGHRA, YSYEKL. V lost 4 bases and J lost 4, with 10 bases in between. The CDR3 covers 13 residues. The CDR3 loop reads CASSREGFTEAFF. CDR3 sequence (DNA): TGCGCCAGCAGCCGGGAGGGTTTCACTGAAGCTTTCTTT.

The rearrangement joins TRBV2 to TRBJ2-2, with D possibly matching TRBD1 (7 bases). Germline CDR1 reads SNHLY; CDR2 reads FYNNEI. The CDR3 covers 14 residues. V was clipped by 8 bases and J by 4 bases, with 14 bases between them. CDR3 sequence reads: CASAGQRPTGELFF. DNA of the CDR3: TGTGCCAGCGCGGGACAGAGGCCCACCGGGGAGCTGTTTTTT.

The chain carries TRBV2 and TRBJ2-7; D is possibly TRBD1 (5 bases). Per the germline V gene, CDR1 is SNHLY and CDR2 is FYNNEI. The CDR3 consists of 14 residues. V lost 3 bases to trimming and J lost 0 bases, with 9 bases between them. CDR3 in amino acids: CASSEAQASYEQYF. The CDR3 bases are TGTGCCAGCAGTGAGGCACAGGCCTCCTACGAGCAGTACTTC.

This clone showed up just a few times. The genes are TRBV5-4 and TRBJ2-1; possibly TRBD2 for D (6 bases). This CDR3 is built from 14 residues. Germline V lookup: CDR1 SGHNT, CDR2 YYREEE (reference sequence). With 3 bases removed from V and 3 bases from J, the gap between germline ends came to 10 bases. CDR3 amino acids: CASSSLTSYNEQFF. The CDR3 DNA is TGTGCCAGCAGCTCCTTGACTAGCTACAATGAGCAGTTCTTC.

This clone was counted at least ten times. The V call is TRBV2, the J call TRBJ2-3; D not certain. Germline-derived CDR1 and CDR2 are SNHLY and FYNNEI. The CDR3 is made up of 14 amino acids. V was shortened by 5 bases and J by 0 bases, with 9 bases between the two germline ends. CDR3 residues: CASSFELSTDTQYF. The CDR3 nucleotides read TGTGCCAGCAGTTTCGAGTTGAGCACAGATACGCAGTATTTT.

The table lists this clone with many counts. This rearrangement joins TRBV28 to TRBJ2-7, with 8 bases aligning to TRBD1. V trimming: 6 bases; J trimming: 3 bases; junction bases outside the gene matches: 4. Germline V gene lookup returns CDR1 MDHEN and CDR2 SYDVKM. CDR3 length equals 13 residues. In nucleotides, the CDR3 is TGTGCCAGCAGCGGGACAGGAGTCTACGAGCAGTACTTC. Residues: CASSGTGVYEQYF.

This clone appeared a few times. The chain couples TRBV4-3 to TRBJ1-2, with D possibly being TRBD1 (6 bases). The germline gives CDR1 LGHNA, CDR2 YSLEER. This CDR3 has 13 residues. V gave up 4 bases and J gave up 6 bases, with 12 bases separating them. This CDR3 is CASSRDTGNGYTF. The CDR3 DNA reads as TGCGCCAGCAGCCGGGACACAGGGAATGGCTACACCTTC.

CDR3 loop: CASSQEVRGGRGTDTQYF. CDR3 nucleotides: TGCGCCAGCAGCCAAGAAGTTCGGGGGGGCAGGGGCACAGATACGCAGTATTTT. The V call is TRBV4-3, the J call TRBJ2-3; 8 positions agree with TRBD2. Looked up from germline, CDR1 is LGHNA and CDR2 is YSLEER. V lost 0 bases to trimming and J lost 1 base; unmatched junction nucleotides: 9. The length of the CDR3 is 18 residues.

This clone was counted a few times. The chain uses TRBV7-6 and TRBJ2-1; the match to TRBD1 covers 10 bases. Germline values: CDR1 SGHVS, CDR2 FNYEAQ. The V and J ends lost 3 bases and 5 bases, in that order; junction bases with no gene match: 4. The CDR3 has 15 residues. For the CDR3, the DNA is TGTGCCAGCAGCTTGGGACAGGGGCGAAACAATGAGCAGTTCTTC. The encoded protein is CASSLGQGRNNEQFF.

This clone was counted a few times. The chain joins TRBV30 to TRBJ1-1; unclear D gene. With 4 bases removed from V and 0 bases from J, the gap between germline ends came to 12 bases. Germline CDR1 reads GTSNPN; CDR2 reads SVGIG (reference sequence). This CDR3 is 14 amino acids long. CDR3 bases: TGTGCCTGGATTACGCGGCGGATGAACACTGAAGCTTTCTTT. Translated: CAWITRRMNTEAFF.